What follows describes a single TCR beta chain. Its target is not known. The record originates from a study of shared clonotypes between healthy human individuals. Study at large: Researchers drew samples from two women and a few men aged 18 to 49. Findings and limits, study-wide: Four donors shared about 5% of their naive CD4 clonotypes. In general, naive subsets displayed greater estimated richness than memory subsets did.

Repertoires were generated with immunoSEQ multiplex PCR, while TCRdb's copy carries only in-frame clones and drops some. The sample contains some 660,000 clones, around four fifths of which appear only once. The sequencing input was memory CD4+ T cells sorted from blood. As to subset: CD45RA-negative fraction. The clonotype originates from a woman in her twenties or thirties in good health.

CDR3 loop: CASSERRQEYYGYTF. CDR3 bases: TGTGCCAGCAGTGAACGTCGGCAGGAGTACTATGGCTACACCTTC. This sequence joins TRBV6-1 and TRBJ1-2; D uncertain. Trimming took off 2 bases at V and 3 bases at J, with 13 bases between the two ends. This CDR3 contains 15 residues. CDR1 MNHNS and CDR2 SASEGT come from the germline V gene.